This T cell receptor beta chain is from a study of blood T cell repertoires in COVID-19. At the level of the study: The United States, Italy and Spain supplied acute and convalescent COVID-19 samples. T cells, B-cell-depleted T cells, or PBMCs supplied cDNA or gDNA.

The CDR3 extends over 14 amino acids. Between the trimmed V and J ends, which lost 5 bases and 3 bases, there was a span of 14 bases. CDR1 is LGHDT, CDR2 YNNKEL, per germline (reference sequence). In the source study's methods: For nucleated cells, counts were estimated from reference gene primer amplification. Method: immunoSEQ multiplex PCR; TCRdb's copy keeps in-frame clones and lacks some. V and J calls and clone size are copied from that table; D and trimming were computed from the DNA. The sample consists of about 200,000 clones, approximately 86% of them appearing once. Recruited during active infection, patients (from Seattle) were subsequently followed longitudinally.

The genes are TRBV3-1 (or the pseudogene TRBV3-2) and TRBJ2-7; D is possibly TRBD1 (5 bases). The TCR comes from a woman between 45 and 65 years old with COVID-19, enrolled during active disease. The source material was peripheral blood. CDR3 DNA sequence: TGTGCCAGCAGCAGTCACAGGCGTGGCTACGAGCAGTACTTC. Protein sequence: CASSSHRRGYEQYF.